This TCR beta chain is from a study of T cell changes during pregnancy in multiple sclerosis (dated by TCRdb to about 2019). Regarding the research as a whole: Changes in the T cell repertoire over the course of pregnancy were examined in this study in women with multiple sclerosis.

The library came from the immunoSEQ multiplex PCR assay. TCRdb obtained this table from immuneACCESS and retained in-frame rearrangements with V and J assigned. These tables miss some clones; where compared with another copy, unresolved V genes account for less than half of the shortfall, and the remainder is unexplained. Recorded for this sample are 40,000 or so clones; 90% of them occurred a single time. The ten largest clones represent 0.4% to 0.55% of the sample. Comments on this clone: Its antigen remains unidentified. No clone much larger than this one lies a single base away; base qualities are absent.

The sequencing used CD4+ T cells from peripheral blood mononuclear cells, collected in the first trimester of pregnancy. The TCR sequence derives from a female donor in good health, enrolled as a control in a pregnancy study.

In nucleotide form, the sequence is TGTGCCAGCAGGCCGACAGGGAGCACAGATACGCAGTATTTT. This yields the protein CASRPTGSTDTQYF. This receptor chain uses TRBV2 and TRBJ2-3, with TRBD1 identical over 7 junction bases. The germline V end is reduced by 6 bases and the J end by 0 bases; junction bases left unmatched: 3. The CDR3 runs 14 residues from the cysteine to the phenylalanine. Of the read, only the CDR3 DNA is kept; its 42 bases are in frame from base 1. CDR1 and CDR2 (SNHLY, FYNNEI) derive from the germline V gene.